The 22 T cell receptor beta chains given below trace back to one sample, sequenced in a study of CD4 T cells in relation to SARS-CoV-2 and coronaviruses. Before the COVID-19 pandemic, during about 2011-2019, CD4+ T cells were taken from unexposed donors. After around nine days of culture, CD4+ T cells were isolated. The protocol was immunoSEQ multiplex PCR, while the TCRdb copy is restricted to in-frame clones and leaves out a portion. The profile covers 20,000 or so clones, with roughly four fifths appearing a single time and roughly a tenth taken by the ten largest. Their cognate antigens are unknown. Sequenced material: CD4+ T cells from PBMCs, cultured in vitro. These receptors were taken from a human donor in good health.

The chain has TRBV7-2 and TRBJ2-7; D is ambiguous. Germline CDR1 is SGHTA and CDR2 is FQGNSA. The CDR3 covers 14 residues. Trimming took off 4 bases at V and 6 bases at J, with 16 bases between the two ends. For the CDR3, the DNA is TGTGCCAGCAGCTCTCACCTCGGGTCGAGCGAGCAGTACTTC. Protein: CASSSHLGSSEQYF.

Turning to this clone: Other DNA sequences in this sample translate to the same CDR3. The CDR3 DNA sequence: TGTGCCAGCAGCATGGGCGTCCAGCCCCAGCATTTT. This sequence encodes CASSMGVQPQHF. The chain couples TRBV6-2 or TRBV6-3 to TRBJ1-5; D unclear. The germline CDR1 and CDR2 sequences are MNHEY and SVGEGT. The CDR3 contains 12 residues. Trimming took 6 bases from V and 7 from J, leaving 10 bases between them.

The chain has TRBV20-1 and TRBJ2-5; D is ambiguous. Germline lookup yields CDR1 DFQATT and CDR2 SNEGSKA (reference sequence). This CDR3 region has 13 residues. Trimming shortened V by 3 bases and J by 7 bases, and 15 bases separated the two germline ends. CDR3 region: CSASRASRGTQYF. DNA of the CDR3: TGCAGTGCTAGTAGAGCCAGTCGAGGGACCCAGTACTTC.

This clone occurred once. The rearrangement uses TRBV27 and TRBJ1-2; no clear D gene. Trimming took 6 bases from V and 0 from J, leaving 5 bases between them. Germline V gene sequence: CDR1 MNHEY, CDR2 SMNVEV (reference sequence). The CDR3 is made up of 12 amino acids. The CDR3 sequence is CASSATNYGYTF. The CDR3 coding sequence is TGTGCCAGCAGCGCAACTAACTATGGCTACACCTTC.

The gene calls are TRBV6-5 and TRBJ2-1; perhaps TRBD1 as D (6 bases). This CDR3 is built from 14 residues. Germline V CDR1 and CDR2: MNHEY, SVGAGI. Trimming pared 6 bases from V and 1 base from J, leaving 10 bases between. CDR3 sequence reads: CASRIGGSYNEQFF. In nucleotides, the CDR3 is TGTGCCAGCAGGATAGGGGGTTCCTACAATGAGCAGTTCTTC.

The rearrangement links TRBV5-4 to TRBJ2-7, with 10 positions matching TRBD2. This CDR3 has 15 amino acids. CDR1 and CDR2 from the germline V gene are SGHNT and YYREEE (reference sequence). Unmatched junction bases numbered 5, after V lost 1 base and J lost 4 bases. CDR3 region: CASSLPASGSYEQYF. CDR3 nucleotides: TGTGCCAGCAGCTTGCCTGCTAGCGGGAGTTACGAGCAGTACTTC. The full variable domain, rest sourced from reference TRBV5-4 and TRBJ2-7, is ETGVTQSPTHLIKTRGQQVTLRCSSQSGHNTVSWYQQALGQGPQFIFQYYREEENGRGNFPPRFSGLQFPNYSSELNVNALELDDSALYLCASSLPASGSYEQYFGPGTRLTVT.

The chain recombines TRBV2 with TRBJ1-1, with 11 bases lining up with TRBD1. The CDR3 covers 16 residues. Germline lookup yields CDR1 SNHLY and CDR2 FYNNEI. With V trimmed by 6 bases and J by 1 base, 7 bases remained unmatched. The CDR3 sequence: CASRDRTGGRNTEAFF. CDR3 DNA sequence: TGTGCCAGCAGAGACCGGACAGGGGGCAGGAACACTGAAGCTTTCTTT.

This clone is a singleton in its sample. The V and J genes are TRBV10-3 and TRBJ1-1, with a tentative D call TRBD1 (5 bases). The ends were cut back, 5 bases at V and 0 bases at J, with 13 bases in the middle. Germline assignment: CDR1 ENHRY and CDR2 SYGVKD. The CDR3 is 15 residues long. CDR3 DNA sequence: TGTGCCATCAGTCGACAGTACATTATGAACACTGAAGCTTTCTTT. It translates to CAISRQYIMNTEAFF.

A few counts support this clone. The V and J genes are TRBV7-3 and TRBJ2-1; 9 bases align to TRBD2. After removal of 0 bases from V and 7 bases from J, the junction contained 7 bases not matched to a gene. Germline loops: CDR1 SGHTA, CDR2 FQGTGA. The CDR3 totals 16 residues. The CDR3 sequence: CASSLTAGGPRNEQFF. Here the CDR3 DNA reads TGTGCCAGCAGCTTAACGGCGGGAGGGCCGAGAAATGAGCAGTTCTTC.

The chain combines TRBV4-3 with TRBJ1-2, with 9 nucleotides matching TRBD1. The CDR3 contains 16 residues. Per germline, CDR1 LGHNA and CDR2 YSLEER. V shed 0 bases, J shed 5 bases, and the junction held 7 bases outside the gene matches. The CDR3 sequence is CASSQDRTGVRYGYTF. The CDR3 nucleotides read TGCGCCAGCAGCCAAGACCGGACAGGGGTCAGGTATGGCTACACCTTC.

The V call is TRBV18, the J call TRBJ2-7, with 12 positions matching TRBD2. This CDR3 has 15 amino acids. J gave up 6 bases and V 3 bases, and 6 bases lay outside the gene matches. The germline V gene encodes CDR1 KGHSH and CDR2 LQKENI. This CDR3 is CASSPTSGSSGEQYF. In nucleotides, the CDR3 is TGTGCCAGCTCACCGACTAGCGGGAGTTCGGGCGAGCAGTACTTC. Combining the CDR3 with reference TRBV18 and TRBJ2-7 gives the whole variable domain NAGVMQNPRHLVRRRGQEARLRCSPMKGHSHVYWYRQLPEEGLKFMVYLQKENIIDESGMPKERFSAEFPKEGPSILRIQQVVRGDSAAYFCASSPTSGSSGEQYFGPGTRLTVT.

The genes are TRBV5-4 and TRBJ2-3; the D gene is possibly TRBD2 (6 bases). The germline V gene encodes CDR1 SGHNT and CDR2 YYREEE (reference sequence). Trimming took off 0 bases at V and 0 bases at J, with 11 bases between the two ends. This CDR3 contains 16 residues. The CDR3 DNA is TGTGCCAGCAGCTTGGGGAGGGCCGCTAGCACAGATACGCAGTATTTT. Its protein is CASSLGRAASTDTQYF.

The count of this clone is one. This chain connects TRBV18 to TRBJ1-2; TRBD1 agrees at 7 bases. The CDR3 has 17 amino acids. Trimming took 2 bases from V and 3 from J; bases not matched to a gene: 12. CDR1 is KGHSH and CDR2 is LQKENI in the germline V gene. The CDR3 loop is CASSPDAGTDRYYGYTF. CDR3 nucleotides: TGTGCCAGCTCACCAGATGCCGGGACAGACCGATACTATGGCTACACCTTC.

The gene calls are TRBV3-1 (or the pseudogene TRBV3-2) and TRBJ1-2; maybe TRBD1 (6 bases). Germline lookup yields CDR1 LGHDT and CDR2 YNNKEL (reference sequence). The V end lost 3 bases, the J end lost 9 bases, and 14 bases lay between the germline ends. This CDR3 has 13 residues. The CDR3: CASSQADRTRYTF. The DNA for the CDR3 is TGTGCCAGCAGCCAGGCAGACAGGACCCGCTACACCTTC.

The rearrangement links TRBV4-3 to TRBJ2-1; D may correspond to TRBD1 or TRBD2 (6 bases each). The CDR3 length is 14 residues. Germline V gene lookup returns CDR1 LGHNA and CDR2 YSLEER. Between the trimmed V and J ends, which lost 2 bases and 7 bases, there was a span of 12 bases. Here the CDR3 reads CASSQRGVMNEQFF. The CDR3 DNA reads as TGCGCCAGCAGCCAAAGGGGGGTGATGAATGAGCAGTTCTTC.

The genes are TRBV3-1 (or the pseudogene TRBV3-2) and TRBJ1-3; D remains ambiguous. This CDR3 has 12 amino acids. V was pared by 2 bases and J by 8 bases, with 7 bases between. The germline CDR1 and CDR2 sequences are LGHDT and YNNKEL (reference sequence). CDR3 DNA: TGTGCCAGCAGCCAACGTTGGGACACCATATATTTT. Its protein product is CASSQRWDTIYF.

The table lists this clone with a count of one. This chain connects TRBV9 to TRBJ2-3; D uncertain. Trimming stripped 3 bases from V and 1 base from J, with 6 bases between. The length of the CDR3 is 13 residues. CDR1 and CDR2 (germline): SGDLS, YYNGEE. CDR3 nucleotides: TGTGCCAGCAGCGGAAGAGGCACAGATACGCAGTATTTT. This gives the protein CASSGRGTDTQYF.

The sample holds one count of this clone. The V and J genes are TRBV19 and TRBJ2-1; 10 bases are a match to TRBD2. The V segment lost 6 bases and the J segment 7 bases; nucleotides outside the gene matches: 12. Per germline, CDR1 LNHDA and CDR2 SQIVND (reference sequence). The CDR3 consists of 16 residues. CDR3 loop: CASSPSLAGAGNEQFF. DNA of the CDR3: TGTGCCAGTAGCCCCAGCCTAGCGGGGGCCGGGAATGAGCAGTTCTTC.

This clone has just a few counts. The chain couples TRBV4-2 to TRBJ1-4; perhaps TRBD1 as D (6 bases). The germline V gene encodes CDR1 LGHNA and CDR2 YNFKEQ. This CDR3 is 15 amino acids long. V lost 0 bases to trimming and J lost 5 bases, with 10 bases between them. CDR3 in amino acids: CASSQDRGANEKLFF. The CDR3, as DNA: TGTGCCAGCAGCCAAGATCGGGGGGCAAATGAAAAACTGTTTTTT.

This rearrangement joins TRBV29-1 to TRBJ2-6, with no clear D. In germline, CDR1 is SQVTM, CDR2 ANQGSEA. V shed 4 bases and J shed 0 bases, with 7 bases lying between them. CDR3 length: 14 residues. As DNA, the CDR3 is TGCAGCGTTGTCGGAAGCTCTGGGGCCAACGTCCTGACTTTC. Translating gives CSVVGSSGANVLTF.

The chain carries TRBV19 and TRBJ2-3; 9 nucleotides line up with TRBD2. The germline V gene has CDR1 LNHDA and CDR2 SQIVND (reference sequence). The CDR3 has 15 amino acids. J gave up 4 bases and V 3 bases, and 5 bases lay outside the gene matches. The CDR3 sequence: CASSITSGFADTQYF. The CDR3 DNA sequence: TGTGCCAGTAGTATTACTAGCGGGTTCGCAGATACGCAGTATTTT.

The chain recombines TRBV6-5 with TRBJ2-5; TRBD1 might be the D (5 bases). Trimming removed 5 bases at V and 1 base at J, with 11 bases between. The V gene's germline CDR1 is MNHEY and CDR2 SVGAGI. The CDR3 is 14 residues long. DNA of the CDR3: TGTGCCAGCAGTCCCCCTGACAGCCAAGAGACCCAGTACTTC. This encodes CASSPPDSQETQYF.